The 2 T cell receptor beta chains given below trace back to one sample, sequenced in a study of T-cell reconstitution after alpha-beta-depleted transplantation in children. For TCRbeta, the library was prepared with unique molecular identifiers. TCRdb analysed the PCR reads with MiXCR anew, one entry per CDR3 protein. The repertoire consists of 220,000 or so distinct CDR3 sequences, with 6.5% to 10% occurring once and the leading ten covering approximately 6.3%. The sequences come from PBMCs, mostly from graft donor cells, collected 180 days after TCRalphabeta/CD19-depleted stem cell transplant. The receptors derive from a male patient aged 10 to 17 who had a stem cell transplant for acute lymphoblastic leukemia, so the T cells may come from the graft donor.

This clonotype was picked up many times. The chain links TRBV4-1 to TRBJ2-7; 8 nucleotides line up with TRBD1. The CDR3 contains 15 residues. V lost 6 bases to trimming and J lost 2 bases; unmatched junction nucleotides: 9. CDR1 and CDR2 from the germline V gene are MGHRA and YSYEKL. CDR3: CASRAPGQETYEQYF. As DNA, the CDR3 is TGCGCCAGCAGGGCTCCGGGACAGGAAACCTACGAGCAGTACTTC.

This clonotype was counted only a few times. CDR3 region: CASSLTDQPPQHF. Written as DNA, the CDR3 is TGTGCCAGCAGTTTAACAGATCAACCGCCCCAGCATTTT. The rearrangement uses TRBV12-3 or TRBV12-4 and TRBJ1-5; D is undetermined. V lost 2 bases and J 9 bases, leaving 11 bases between the germline ends. There are 13 residues in the CDR3.